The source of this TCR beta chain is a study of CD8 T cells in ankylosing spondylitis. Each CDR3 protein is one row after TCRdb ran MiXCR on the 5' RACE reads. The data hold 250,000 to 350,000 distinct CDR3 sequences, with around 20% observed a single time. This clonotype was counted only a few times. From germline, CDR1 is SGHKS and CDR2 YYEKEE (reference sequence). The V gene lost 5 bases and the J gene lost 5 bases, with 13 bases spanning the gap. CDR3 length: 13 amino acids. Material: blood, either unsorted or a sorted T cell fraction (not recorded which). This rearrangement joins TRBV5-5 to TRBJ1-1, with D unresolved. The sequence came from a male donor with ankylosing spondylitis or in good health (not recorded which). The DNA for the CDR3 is TGTGCCAGCAGGAATATGAAGAATACTGAAGCTTTCTTT. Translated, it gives CASRNMKNTEAFF.